This TCR beta chain stems from a study of shared clonotypes between healthy human individuals. V was shortened by 0 bases and J by 4 bases, with 10 bases between the two germline ends. The CDR3 has 14 residues. Germline V gives CDR1 SGHDT, CDR2 YYEEEE. Using immunoSEQ multiplex PCR, the repertoire was profiled, and TCRdb retains in-frame clones only, with some absent. The sample has over a million clones; less than 99% are singletons. Comments on this clone: The antigen remains unidentified.

Points from the study as a whole: The sampled material consisted only of blood, and tissue repertoires are likely to differ.

This clonotype originated in a man younger than 45 in good health. V and J are TRBV5-6 and TRBJ2-5; TRBD2 is a possible D gene (6 bases). The sequencing sample was made of naive CD4+ T cells sorted from blood. As for subset: CD45RA+ positively selected. DNA for the CDR3: TGTGCCAGCAGCTTGGTGGGGGACTTAGAGACCCAGTACTTC. This gives the protein CASSLVGDLETQYF. Full variable domain (missing parts from reference TRBV5-6 and TRBJ2-5): DAGVTQSPTHLIKTRGQQVTLRCSPKSGHDTVSWYQQALGQGPQFIFQYYEEEERQRGNFPDRFSGHQFPNYSSELNVNALLLGDSALYLCASSLVGDLETQYFGPGTRLLVL.